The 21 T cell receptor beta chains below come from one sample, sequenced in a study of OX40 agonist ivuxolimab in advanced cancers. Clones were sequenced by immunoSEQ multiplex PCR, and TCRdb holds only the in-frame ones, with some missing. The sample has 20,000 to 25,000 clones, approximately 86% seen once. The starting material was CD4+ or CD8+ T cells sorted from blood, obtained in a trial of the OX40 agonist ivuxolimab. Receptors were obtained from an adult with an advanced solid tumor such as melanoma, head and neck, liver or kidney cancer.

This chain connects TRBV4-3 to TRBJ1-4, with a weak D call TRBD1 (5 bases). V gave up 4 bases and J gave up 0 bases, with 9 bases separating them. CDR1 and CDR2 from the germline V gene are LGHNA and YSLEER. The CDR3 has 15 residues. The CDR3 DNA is TGCGCCAGCAGCCCCGGGACTGCAACTAATGAAAAACTGTTTTTT. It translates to CASSPGTATNEKLFF.

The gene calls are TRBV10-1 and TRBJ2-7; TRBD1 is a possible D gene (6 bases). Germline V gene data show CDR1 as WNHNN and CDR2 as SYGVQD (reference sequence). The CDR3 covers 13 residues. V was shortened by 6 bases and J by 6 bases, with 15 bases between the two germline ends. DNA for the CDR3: TGCGCCAGCAGACAGGGTTCATCCAGCGAGCAGTACTTC. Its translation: CASRQGSSSEQYF.

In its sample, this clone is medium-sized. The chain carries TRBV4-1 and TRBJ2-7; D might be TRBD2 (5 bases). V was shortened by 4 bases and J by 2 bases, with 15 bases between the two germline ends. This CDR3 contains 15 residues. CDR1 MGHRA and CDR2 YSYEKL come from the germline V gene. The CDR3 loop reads CASSLHPDGTYEQYF. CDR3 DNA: TGCGCCAGCAGCCTCCATCCGGACGGGACCTACGAGCAGTACTTC.

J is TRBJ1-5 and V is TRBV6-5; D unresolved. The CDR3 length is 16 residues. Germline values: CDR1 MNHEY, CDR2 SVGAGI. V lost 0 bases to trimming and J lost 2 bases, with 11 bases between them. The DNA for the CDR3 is TGTGCCAGCAGTTACTCGGCGCCTAGCGGCAATCAGCCCCAGCATTTT. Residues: CASSYSAPSGNQPQHF.

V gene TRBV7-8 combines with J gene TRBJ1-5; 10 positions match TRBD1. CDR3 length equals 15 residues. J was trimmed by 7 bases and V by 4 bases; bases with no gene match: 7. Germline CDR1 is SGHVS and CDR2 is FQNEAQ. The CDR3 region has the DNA TGTGCCAGCAGCTCGACAGGGGGCTCGGGACAGCCCCAGCATTTT. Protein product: CASSSTGGSGQPQHF.

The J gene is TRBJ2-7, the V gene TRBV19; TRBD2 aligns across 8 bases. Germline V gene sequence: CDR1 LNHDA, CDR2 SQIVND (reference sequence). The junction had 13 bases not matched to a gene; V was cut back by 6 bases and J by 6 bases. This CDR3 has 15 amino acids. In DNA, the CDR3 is TGTGCCAGTAGCGTATCGGGAGGGTCCGGGCGCGAGCAGTACTTC. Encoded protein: CASSVSGGSGREQYF.

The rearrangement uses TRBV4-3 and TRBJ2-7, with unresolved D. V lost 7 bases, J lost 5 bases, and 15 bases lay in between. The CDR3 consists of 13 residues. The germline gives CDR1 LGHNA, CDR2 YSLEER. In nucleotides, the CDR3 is TGCGCCAGCACCCGACTCCCCGTACACGAGCAGTACTTC. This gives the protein CASTRLPVHEQYF.

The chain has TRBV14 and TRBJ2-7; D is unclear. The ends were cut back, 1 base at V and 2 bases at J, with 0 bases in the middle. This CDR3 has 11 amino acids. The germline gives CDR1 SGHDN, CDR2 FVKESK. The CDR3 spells CASSQAYEQYF. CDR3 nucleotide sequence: TGTGCCAGCAGCCAAGCCTACGAGCAGTACTTC.

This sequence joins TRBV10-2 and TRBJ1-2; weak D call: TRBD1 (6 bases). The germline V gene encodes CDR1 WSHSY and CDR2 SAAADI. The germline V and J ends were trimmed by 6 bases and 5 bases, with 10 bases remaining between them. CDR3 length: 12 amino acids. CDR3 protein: CASRQGPYGYTF. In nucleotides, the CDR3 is TGCGCCAGCAGGCAGGGGCCGTATGGCTACACCTTC.

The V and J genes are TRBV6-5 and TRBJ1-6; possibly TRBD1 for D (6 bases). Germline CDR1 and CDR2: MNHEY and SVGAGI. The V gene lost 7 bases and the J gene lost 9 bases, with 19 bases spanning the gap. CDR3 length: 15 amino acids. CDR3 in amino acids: CASTDGGQLFSPLHF. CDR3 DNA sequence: TGTGCCAGCACCGACGGCGGACAGCTCTTTTCACCCCTCCACTTT.

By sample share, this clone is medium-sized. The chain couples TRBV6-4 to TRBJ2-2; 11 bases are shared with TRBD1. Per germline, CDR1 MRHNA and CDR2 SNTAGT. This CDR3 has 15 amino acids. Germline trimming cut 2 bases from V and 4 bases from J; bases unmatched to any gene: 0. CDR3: CASSDGTGGTGELFF. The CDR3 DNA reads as TGTGCCAGCAGTGACGGGACAGGGGGCACCGGGGAGCTGTTTTTT.

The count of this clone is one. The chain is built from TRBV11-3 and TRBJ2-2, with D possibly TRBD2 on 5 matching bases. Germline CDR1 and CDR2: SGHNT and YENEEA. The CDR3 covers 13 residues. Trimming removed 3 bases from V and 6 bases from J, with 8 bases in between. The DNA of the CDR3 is TGTGCCAGCAGCTTTTCGGGGTCCGGGGAGCTGTTTTTT. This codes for CASSFSGSGELFF.

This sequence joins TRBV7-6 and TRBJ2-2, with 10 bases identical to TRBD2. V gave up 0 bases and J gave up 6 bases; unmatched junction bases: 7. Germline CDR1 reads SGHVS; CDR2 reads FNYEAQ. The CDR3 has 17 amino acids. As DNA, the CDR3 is TGTGCCAGCAGCTTAGCGATGGGGCTAGCGGGAGCCGGGGAGCTGTTTTTT. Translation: CASSLAMGLAGAGELFF.

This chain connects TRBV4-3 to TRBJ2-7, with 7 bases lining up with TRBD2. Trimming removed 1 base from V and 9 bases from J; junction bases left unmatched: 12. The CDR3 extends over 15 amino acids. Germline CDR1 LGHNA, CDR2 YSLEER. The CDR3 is CASSQATSVVSGQYF. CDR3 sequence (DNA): TGCGCCAGCAGCCAAGCTACTAGCGTAGTGTCGGGGCAGTACTTC.

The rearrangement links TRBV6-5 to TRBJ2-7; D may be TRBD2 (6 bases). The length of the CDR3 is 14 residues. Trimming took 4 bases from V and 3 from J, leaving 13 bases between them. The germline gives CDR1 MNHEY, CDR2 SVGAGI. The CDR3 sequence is CASSSLRENYEQYF. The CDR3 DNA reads TGTGCCAGCAGTTCCCTCCGGGAGAACTACGAGCAGTACTTC.

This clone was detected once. CDR3 DNA sequence: TGTGCCAGCAGTCTTATTAGCGGGAGAGGCTACGAGCAGTACTTC. This translates into CASSLISGRGYEQYF. The chain links TRBV27 to TRBJ2-7; TRBD2 aligns across 9 bases. V dropped 5 bases and J dropped 3; count of bases not matched to a gene: 8. The CDR3 sequence is 15 residues long. The germline V gene encodes CDR1 MNHEY and CDR2 SMNVEV (reference sequence).

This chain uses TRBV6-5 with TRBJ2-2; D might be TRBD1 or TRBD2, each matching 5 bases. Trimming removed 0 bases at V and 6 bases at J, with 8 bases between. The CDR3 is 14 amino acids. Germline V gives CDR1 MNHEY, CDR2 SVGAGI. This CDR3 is CASSYSLGAGELFF. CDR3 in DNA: TGTGCCAGCAGTTACTCGCTGGGGGCCGGGGAGCTGTTTTTT.

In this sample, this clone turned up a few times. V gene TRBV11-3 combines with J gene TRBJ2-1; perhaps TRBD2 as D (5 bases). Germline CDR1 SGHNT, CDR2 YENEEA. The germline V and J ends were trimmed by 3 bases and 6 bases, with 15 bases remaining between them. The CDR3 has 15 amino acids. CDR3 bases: TGTGCCAGCAGCTTCTCCGGGGAAGGACTCAATGAGCAGTTCTTC. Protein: CASSFSGEGLNEQFF.

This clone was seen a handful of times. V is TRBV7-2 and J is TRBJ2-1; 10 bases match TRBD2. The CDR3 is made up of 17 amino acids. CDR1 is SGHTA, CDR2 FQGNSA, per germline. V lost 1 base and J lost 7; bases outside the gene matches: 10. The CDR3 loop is CASSLVASGGLSNEQFF. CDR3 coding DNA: TGTGCCAGCAGCTTAGTGGCTAGCGGGGGTCTGTCAAATGAGCAGTTCTTC. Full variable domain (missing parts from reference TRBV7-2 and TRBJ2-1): GAGVSQSPSNKVTEKGKDVELRCDPISGHTALYWYRQSLGQGLEFLIYFQGNSAPDKSGLPSDRFSAERTGGSVSTLTIQRTQQEDSAVYLCASSLVASGGLSNEQFFGPGTRLTVL.

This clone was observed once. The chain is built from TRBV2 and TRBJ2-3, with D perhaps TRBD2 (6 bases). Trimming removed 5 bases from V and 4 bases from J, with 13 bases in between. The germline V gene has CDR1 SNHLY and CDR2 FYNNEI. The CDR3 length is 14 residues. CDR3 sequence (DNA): TGTGCCAGCAGTCTCCGGGACTTTTCAGATACGCAGTATTTT. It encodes CASSLRDFSDTQYF.

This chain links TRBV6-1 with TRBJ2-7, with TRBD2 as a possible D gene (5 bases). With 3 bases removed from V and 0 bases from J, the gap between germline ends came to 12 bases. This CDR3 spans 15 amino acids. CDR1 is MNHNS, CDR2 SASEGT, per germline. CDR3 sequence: CASSDSSGSSYEQYF. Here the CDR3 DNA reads TGTGCCAGCAGTGATTCGAGCGGAAGCTCCTACGAGCAGTACTTC.